This TCR beta chain originates from a study of technical replicates of blood from several donors. Concerning this clone: The germline gene is not matched at one end of the junction; a read error may be the cause.

Using immunoSEQ multiplex PCR, the repertoire was profiled, and TCRdb retains in-frame clones only, with some absent. The sample records some 78,000 clones, around 94% being singletons. Germline CDR1 reads MGHRA; CDR2 reads YSYEKL. CDR3 length: 15 amino acids. The receptor was derived from a human donor in good health. The sample was T cells isolated from PBMCs. The V and J genes are TRBV4-1 and TRBJ2-7; the match to TRBD2 covers 7 bases. CDR3 sequence reads: CASRQVGEGRNEQYF. The CDR3 DNA is TGCGCCAGCAGACAAGTCGGGGAGGGCCGCAACGAGCAGTACTTC.